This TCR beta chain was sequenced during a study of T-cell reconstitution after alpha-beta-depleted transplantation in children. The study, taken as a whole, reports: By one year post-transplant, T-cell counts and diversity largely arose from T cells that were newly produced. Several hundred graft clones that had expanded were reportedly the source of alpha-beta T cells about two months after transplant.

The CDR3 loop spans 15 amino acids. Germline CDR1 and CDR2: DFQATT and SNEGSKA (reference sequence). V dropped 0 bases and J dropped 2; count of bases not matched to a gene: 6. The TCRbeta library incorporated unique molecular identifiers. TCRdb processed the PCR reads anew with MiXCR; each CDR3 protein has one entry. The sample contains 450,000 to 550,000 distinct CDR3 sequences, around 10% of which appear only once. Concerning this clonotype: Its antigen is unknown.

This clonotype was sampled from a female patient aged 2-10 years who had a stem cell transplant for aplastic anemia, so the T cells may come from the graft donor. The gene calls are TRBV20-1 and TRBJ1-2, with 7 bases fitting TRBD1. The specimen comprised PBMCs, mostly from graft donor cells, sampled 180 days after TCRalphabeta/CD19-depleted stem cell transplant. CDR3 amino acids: CSARDPGQRNYGYTF. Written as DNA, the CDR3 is TGCAGTGCTAGAGATCCGGGACAGAGAAACTATGGCTACACCTTC.